This T cell receptor beta chain was obtained from a study of cytomegalovirus exposure and HLA in healthy donors (dated by TCRdb to about 2017). In the study overall: In an earlier analysis of under 750 of the donors, 276 Gb of sequence data and approximately 120 million unique TCR beta sequences from 180 million or so T cells were reported. In a later analysis, previously published TCR beta repertoires from about 640 donors were re-analyzed and high-resolution HLA genotyping was added so that TCR occurrence patterns could be studied. The number of typed donors differed by locus: roughly 629-640 for A, B, C, DRB1 and DQB1; 500 to 550 for DQA1; around 610 for DPA1; and around 470 for DPB1. Rather than using new phenotypic data, the later analysis identified candidate immune exposures from TCR beta sequences and from how often those sequences occurred across donors. A handful of DR-DQ haplotypes were handled as single units for association and clustering because linkage in the cohort was strong. The study aimed to test whether cataloging public T cell receptors could reveal signatures of past pathogen exposure. Both class I and class II loci were covered by HLA typing, at four-digit resolution. To predict cytomegalovirus infection status, the study brought together high-throughput TCR immunosequencing, statistical association of individual TCRs with disease status, and machine learning. All discovery cohort repertoires had been generated on a single sequencing platform. Besides the first cohort of 550 to 750 subjects, a separate validation cohort made up of 120 different subjects was used. Donor age, sex, ethnicity and CMV serostatus were compiled alongside the repertoire data. The T cell repertoires of around 730 subjects were profiled by immunosequencing and related to cytomegalovirus serostatus. Genome-wide SNP genotypes for about 65% of the 666 donors were used in a later genetic analysis, which treated that subset as a discovery cohort. Approximately 310 gigabases of sequencing data and 70 million to 85 million unique TCR sequences were included in an early release covering several hundred HLA-typed donors. Of the roughly 400 genotyped donors, over 65% fell in the genetic ancestry cluster associated with self-reported Caucasian donors. An earlier analysis of 500 to 650 of the donors applied high-throughput TCR beta sequencing to assess whether each TCR beta V gene segment acted as functional or pseudogenic. Among about 390 genotyped donors of the cohort, an average of roughly 240,000 unique TCR beta nucleotide sequences were sequenced per donor, around 20% of them non-productive.

In total, fewer than 750 healthy bone marrow donors made up the cohort. All cohort members were sampled while nominally healthy, although unrecorded immune exposures were likely present. The donor was CMV seronegative and was included in the group of several hundred seronegative cohort members. Every donor gave a peripheral blood sample, and the peripheral blood mononuclear cells from that sample were used for TCR beta sequencing. Genomic DNA extraction from the blood cell samples was performed with the Qiagen DNeasy Blood Extraction Kit. CDR1 and CDR2 were assigned from the germline V gene (reference sequence) as MNHNY and SVGAGI. Trimming at the junction amounts to 7 bases on V and 5 bases on J, and the germline ends lie 12 bases apart. Including cysteine and phenylalanine, the CDR3 has 12 amino acids. Here the CDR3 DNA is all that survives: 36 bases in frame from base 1. A note on this clone: Its antigen remains unidentified. No base qualities exist here, and no much larger clone lies one base off it.

The full study reports these points: The study gave a list of roughly 150 TCR beta chains associated with cytomegalovirus. In a later analysis, HLA-associated TCR beta chains showed more clonal expansion and lower generation probabilities than non-associated chains that were equally common. Only TCR beta chains were sequenced in this cohort, and the absence of alpha or paired-chain data limited detectable features. In a later analysis, some 18,000 TCR beta sequences were associated with specific HLA alleles at a false discovery rate of 0.05. A further reported finding was that TCR beta sequences accurately predicted the HLA-A and HLA-B alleles for most subjects in the first cohort. Some IMGT-functional V segments, including TRBV6-2 and TRBV6-3, could not be told apart with the 87-base-pair reads, so those segments were excluded. The authors suggested that the approach could potentially be generalized to other disease states and immunological phenotypes. The only immune exposure information available for the cohort was CMV serostatus. A cluster of highly shared sequence variants was judged likely to represent a technical artifact of the sequencing pipeline. Most CMV-associated TCR beta chains appeared to be HLA-restricted in a later analysis, and the HLA associations seemed to be driven largely by CMV exposure. Most TCR sequences were seen in very few donors, while some public TCRs were found in many individuals. Presence/absence analyses assumed roughly uniform sequencing depth across donors, an assumption that may not hold. A later analysis found that TCR association rates varied across HLA loci, with DRB1 alleles showing the most associated TCRs and HLA-C alleles the fewest. According to a later analysis, parvovirus B19, influenza, CMV and Epstein-Barr virus appeared linked to several top co-occurrence clusters. Assigning TCR associations to individual alleles was difficult when HLA alleles, especially DR and DQ, strongly co-occurred. A later genetic analysis associated a missense DCLRE1C variant with V-gene and J-gene trimming of TCR beta chains, and an independent cohort replicated the association. Around 16 rarely observed V segments, including chromosome 9 orphons, were excluded from the earlier analysis of approximately 600 of the donors because counts were too low. According to a later genetic analysis, donors in an Asian-associated ancestry cluster had fewer N-insertions in productive TCRs than the approximately 700-donor mean. Correlated functional status among segregating V segments might be attributable to linkage disequilibrium, but an unknown experimental factor could not be ruled out. In an earlier analysis of around 600 of the donors, most TCR beta V segments were observed in productive rearrangements about 90% or about 30% of the time, broadly matching IMGT annotations. Because HLA typing was unavailable for some donors at each locus, only the typed subset was used in association tests. In vitro tests confirmed that a few of the cytomegalovirus-associated TCR beta chains recognize cytomegalovirus antigens. The classifier was reported to diagnose cytomegalovirus status with high specificity and sensitivity in both the original and validation cohorts.

Library preparation employed the immunoSEQ multiplex PCR assay. For the multiplex PCR, a mixture combining 60 forward primers for TCR Vbeta segments and 13 reverse primers for TCR Jbeta segments was used. The CDR3 region of rearranged TCR beta genes was amplified from genomic DNA with a multiplex PCR assay. On the Illumina HiSeq System, the amplified TCR beta libraries were sequenced as 87-base-pair reads. On the authors' methods: In a later analysis, 70 million to 95 million unique TCR beta chains were counted across the 690 or so repertoires, and around 10 million of these chains were shared by at least two donors. Raw reads were error-corrected and collapsed into unique sequences by a nearest-neighbor algorithm in which closely related sequences were merged to remove PCR and sequencing errors. V, D and J gene segments were assigned by aligning CDR3 sequences to IMGT reference sequences. Each retained sequence needed at least a six-nucleotide match to both a V gene segment and a J gene segment. Rearrangements were classified as productive when the CDR3 lacked stop codons and remained in frame with V and J, and all other rearrangements were classified as non-productive. CDR3 was defined according to IMGT convention as the region running from the second conserved V-encoded cysteine to the conserved J-encoded phenylalanine. The earlier analysis of around 640 of the donors excluded sequences that lacked an unambiguous match to a single V gene segment. An earlier analysis of under 750 of the donors called V segments functional above 56.7% productive rearrangements and segregating when the between-donor standard deviation exceeded 5%. A statistical classification framework was developed to diagnose cytomegalovirus status using the catalog of TCR beta chain sequences. A later analysis assigned V and J genes by comparing TCR nucleotide sequences with IMGT/GENE-DB human TR gene sequences. Using the TCRdist pipeline, a later analysis assigned CDR3 sequences along with most-parsimonious VDJ recombination scenarios. In a later analysis, each TCR beta chain was defined by its CDR3 amino acid sequence together with its V-gene family, and reads without a unique V-gene family were excluded. As a way to deal with suspected cross-contamination and a sequencing artifact, a later analysis dropped approximately 570 nucleotide sequences that were highly shared and had low generation probability. A later analysis calculated a clonal expansion index for each public chain from normalized within-repertoire ranks of inferred template counts. In a later analysis, generation probabilities were computed using a VDJ recombination model fitted to out-of-frame rearrangements, and the results were checked against IGoR. In a later analysis, hypergeometric tests were used to score TCR-TCR, TCR-HLA and TCR-CMV co-occurrence, with a repertoire-size bias correction applied to TCR pairs. False discovery rates were estimated in a later analysis by permuting HLA or CMV assignments 20 times. In a later analysis, co-occurring TCRs were grouped using DBSCAN, with TCRdist sequence similarity added in when clustering inside HLA-allele-positive subsets. For co-occurrence clustering, repertoires with fewer than 30,000 or more than 120,000 public chains were excluded, along with roughly five repertoires with anomalous nucleotide sharing. TCRdb took over this immuneACCESS table, retaining in-frame rearrangements with V and J assigned. Such tables are incomplete; in checked studies, under half of the missing clones stem from an unresolved V gene, and the remainder is unexplained. V, J and clone size are taken as reported in that table, and D and trimming were inferred from the DNA itself. The sample table lists roughly 190,000 clones, around 75% of them with a count of one. Approximately 1.4% of the sample comes from the top ten.

Sequencing was performed on PBMCs. This chain joins TRBV6-6 to TRBJ2-7, with a tentative D gene TRBD1 over 6 matching bases. The TCR was taken from a woman aged 50 to 60 in good health and CMV-seronegative. The CDR3 in this case is CASTLQGDEQYF. In nucleotide form, the sequence is TGTGCCAGCACCTTACAGGGAGACGAGCAGTACTTC.